These T cell receptor beta chains were read from a single sample in a study of breast tumors, draining lymph nodes, adjacent tissues. MiXCR, applied by TCRdb to the multiplex PCR reads, yields one record per CDR3 protein. The top ten hold 2.2% of the sample, which has fewer than 150,000 distinct CDR3 sequences, around 21% seen once. The sequencing input was axillary lymph node tissue. The receptors derive from a female donor with breast cancer. Some clones in this sample may be carry-over from other donors' samples. Each CDR3 is given with its conserved first and last residue. Each record gives: V gene, J gene, D gene, clone size, CDR3 protein, CDR3 DNA. A D gene is named only where the DNA matches it firmly. Expanded clones get a size class; other rows say once, few or many, or leave the size out.

>TRBV6-5|TRBJ1-4|TRBD1|many
CASSYSRGTGNEKLFF
TGTGCCAGCAGTTACTCTAGGGGGACAGGGAATGAAAAACTGTTTTTT
>TRBV10-3|TRBJ2-1|TRBD2|many
CAISDRREAYNEQFF
TGTGCCATCAGTGACCGGCGGGAGGCATACAATGAGCAGTTCTTC
>TRBV5-6|TRBJ2-5|TRBD1|.
CASSFSPGGQETQYF
TGTGCCAGCAGCTTCTCTCCAGGGGGCCAAGAGACCCAGTACTTC
>TRBV5-4|TRBJ1-2|.|.
CASSYRWQENYGYTF
TGTGCCAGCAGCTACAGGTGGCAGGAGAACTATGGCTACACCTTC
>TRBV5-1|TRBJ2-5|TRBD1|many
CASSLQGARETQYF
TGCGCCAGCAGTTTACAGGGGGCTCGAGAGACCCAGTACTTC
>TRBV15|TRBJ2-5|.|many
CATSRGPAKETQYF
TGTGCCACCAGCAGAGGGCCCGCGAAAGAGACCCAGTACTTC
>TRBV4-1|TRBJ2-3|TRBD1|many
CASSPLGTGGGTDTQYF
TGCGCCAGCAGCCCCTTGGGGACAGGGGGGGGCACAGATACGCAGTATTTT
>TRBV20-1|TRBJ2-4|.|.
CSAFRPGLAKNIQYF
TGCAGTGCTTTCCGCCCGGGGCTAGCCAAAAACATTCAGTACTTC
>TRBV4-3|TRBJ1-2|.|.
CASSQATGTYGYTF
TGCGCCAGCAGCCAGGCCACAGGTACCTACGGCTACACCTTC
>TRBV2|TRBJ2-4|.|few
CANRDADGLAKNIQYF
TGTGCCAACAGGGATGCAGACGGGCTAGCCAAAAACATTCAGTACTTC
>TRBV4-1|TRBJ1-5|.|many
CASSQEYSRLSWPQHF
TGCGCCAGCAGCCAAGAATATTCGCGGTTGTCATGGCCCCAGCATTTT
>TRBV12-5|TRBJ2-5|TRBD1|many
CASGSGQGETQYF
TGTGCTAGTGGTTCTGGACAGGGGGAGACCCAGTACTTC
>TRBV4-2|TRBJ1-5|.|many
CASSQGGSTIRPQHF
TGTGCCAGCAGCCAAGGGGGGTCAACGATTCGGCCCCAGCATTTT
>TRBV30|TRBJ1-2|.|many
CAWISGRFGNYGYTF
TGTGCCTGGATCTCAGGGAGATTTGGTAACTATGGCTACACCTTC
>TRBV28|TRBJ1-2|.|.
CASTPSGGYGYTF
TGTGCCAGCACTCCCTCGGGCGGCTATGGCTACACCTTC
>TRBV19|TRBJ2-5|.|.
CASKLQGEETQYF
TGTGCCAGTAAATTACAGGGAGAGGAGACCCAGTACTTC
>TRBV15|TRBJ2-2|.|many
CATSNGVFIAGELFF
TGTGCCACCTCTAACGGGGTTTTCATAGCCGGGGAGCTGTTTTTT
>TRBV28|TRBJ1-5|.|few
CASSASLQENQPQHF
TGTGCCAGCAGTGCCTCCTTACAGGAGAACCAGCCCCAGCATTTT
>TRBV28|TRBJ2-1|TRBD2|.
CASSPPGTSGSHEQFF
TGTGCCAGCAGTCCCCCCGGGACTAGCGGGAGTCATGAGCAGTTCTTC
>TRBV11-2|TRBJ2-7|TRBD2|many
CASSPQGLAERSYEQYF
TGTGCCAGCAGCCCCCAGGGCCTAGCGGAGCGCTCCTACGAGCAGTACTTC
>TRBV12-3/TRBV12-4|TRBJ2-5|.|many
CASSLAVGTQYF
TGTGCCAGCAGTCTCGCGGTAGGGACCCAGTACTTC
>TRBV12-3/TRBV12-4|TRBJ2-2|.|many
CASSLRQDTTGELFF
TGTGCCAGCAGTTTGCGCCAGGATACGACCGGGGAGCTGTTTTTT
>TRBV2|TRBJ2-4|.|few
CASSDPDGRASKNIQYF
TGTGCCAGCAGTGACCCTGACGGGCGGGCGTCCAAAAACATTCAGTACTTC
>TRBV19|TRBJ2-7|TRBD2|many
CASSPGGVDYEQYF
TGTGCCAGTAGTCCGGGGGGGGTTGATTACGAGCAGTACTTC
>TRBV5-5|TRBJ2-7|.|many
CASSLASRVHEQYF
TGTGCCAGCAGCTTGGCTAGCAGGGTCCACGAGCAGTACTTC
>TRBV5-1|TRBJ2-1|.|many
CASSPLELLSNEQFF
TGCGCCAGCAGCCCGCTTGAGTTACTTTCCAATGAGCAGTTCTTC
>TRBV27|TRBJ2-1|TRBD2|many
CASSLSGNYPYNEQFF
TGTGCCAGCAGCCTTAGCGGGAATTACCCCTACAATGAGCAGTTCTTC
>TRBV10-1|TRBJ2-1|.|many
CASSEPPYNEQFF
TGCGCCAGCAGTGAGCCCCCGTACAATGAGCAGTTCTTC
>TRBV24-1|TRBJ2-3|.|many
CATSDRRLDADTQYF
TGTGCCACCAGTGACCGGAGACTCGACGCAGATACGCAGTATTTT
>TRBV19|TRBJ1-3|.|.
CATMGTRVDSGNTIYF
TGTGCCACAATGGGGACAAGGGTAGATTCTGGAAACACCATATATTTT
>TRBV7-3|TRBJ2-1|TRBD1|many
CASSTGTDNEQFF
TGTGCCAGCAGCACCGGGACAGACAATGAGCAGTTCTTC
>TRBV9|TRBJ2-6|.|many
CASSVGLPRSANVLTF
TGTGCCAGCAGCGTAGGGCTACCTCGTTCGGCCAACGTCCTGACTTTC
>TRBV24-1|TRBJ2-1|TRBD2|many
CATSDASRPGLAGGKQFF
TGTGCCACCAGTGACGCCAGCCGTCCGGGACTAGCGGGAGGTAAGCAGTTCTTC
>TRBV20-1|TRBJ1-2|.|many
CSAHMGGGNGYTF
TGCAGTGCTCATATGGGGGGCGGGAATGGCTACACCTTC
>TRBV6-6|TRBJ1-5|.|many
CASTYGMTVTNQPQHF
TGTGCCAGCACCTACGGAATGACGGTCACTAATCAGCCCCAGCATTTT
>TRBV20-1|TRBJ2-3|.|many
CSARGTTDTQYF
TGCAGTGCTAGAGGTACCACAGATACGCAGTATTTT
>TRBV6-5|TRBJ2-7|.|many
CASSSDVGPEQYF
TGTGCCAGCAGTTCCGACGTGGGACCCGAGCAGTACTTC
>TRBV7-8|TRBJ2-7|.|many
CASSLRGRGEQYF
TGTGCCAGCAGCCTAAGGGGCAGGGGCGAGCAGTACTTC
>TRBV5-4|TRBJ2-1|.|few
CASSSQAGGNEQFF
TGTGCCAGCAGCAGTCAAGCCGGGGGCAATGAGCAGTTCTTC
>TRBV28|TRBJ2-7|.|many
CASRIPLMGSPYDF
TGTGCCAGCAGAATACCACTCATGGGCAGCCCCTATGACTTC
>TRBV11-2|TRBJ1-1|TRBD1|.
CASSFGQGPLSPTEAFF
TGTGCCAGCAGCTTCGGACAGGGCCCCCTGTCACCCACTGAAGCTTTCTTT
>TRBV3-1|TRBJ2-2|TRBD1|.
CASSRQGEWSTGELFF
TGTGCCAGCAGTCGACAGGGGGAGTGGAGCACCGGGGAGCTGTTTTTT
>TRBV24-1|TRBJ2-2|.|many
CATSDLGGGTEFSNTGELFF
TGTGCCACCAGTGATTTGGGGGGCGGGACAGAGTTTTCTAACACCGGGGAGCTGTTTTTT
>TRBV18|TRBJ2-1|.|many
CASSRITGGENNEQFF
TGTGCCAGCTCACGAATCACCGGCGGGGAAAACAATGAGCAGTTCTTC
>TRBV6-5|TRBJ2-7|TRBD1|many
CASSYGDRDYEQYF
TGTGCCAGCAGTTATGGGGACAGGGATTACGAGCAGTACTTC
>TRBV4-1|TRBJ2-2|.|.
CASSPSPGRGTGELFF
TGCGCCAGCAGCCCCAGCCCGGGCCGGGGCACCGGGGAGCTGTTTTTT
>TRBV6-6|TRBJ2-1|TRBD2|many
CASTLPGLAGRGQFF
TGTGCCAGCACTCTCCCGGGACTAGCGGGCCGGGGGCAGTTCTTC
>TRBV6-5|TRBJ2-3|.|few
CASSYGLSGTDTQYF
TGTGCCAGCAGTTACGGCCTGAGCGGCACAGATACGCAGTATTTT
>TRBV6-1|TRBJ2-4|TRBD2|.
CASSLPPGLAGEGPKNIQYF
TGTGCCAGCAGTCTCCCCCCGGGACTAGCGGGAGAGGGGCCCAAAAACATTCAGTACTTC
>TRBV19|TRBJ1-2|.|few
CASSIDIGRYSIGYTF
TGTGCCAGTAGTATAGATATCGGCAGGTACTCGATTGGCTACACCTTC
>TRBV24-1|TRBJ2-1|.|many
CATSDWQSGSYNEQFF
TGTGCCACCAGTGATTGGCAATCCGGGTCCTACAATGAGCAGTTCTTC
>TRBV2|TRBJ2-5|TRBD1|many
CASTRSGTGGETQYF
TGTGCCAGCACTCGCTCCGGGACAGGGGGAGAGACCCAGTACTTC
>TRBV20-1|TRBJ2-3|TRBD2|many
CSARDASGSTDTQYF
TGCAGTGCTAGAGATGCTAGCGGGAGCACAGATACGCAGTATTTT
>TRBV6-1|TRBJ1-4|.|many
CASSEQENFATNEKLFF
TGTGCCAGCAGTGAACAGGAGAATTTTGCAACTAATGAAAAACTGTTTTTT
>TRBV28|TRBJ1-5|.|few
CASRGGLGGSQPQHF
TGTGCCAGCAGAGGGGGTTTGGGGGGAAGTCAGCCCCAGCATTTT